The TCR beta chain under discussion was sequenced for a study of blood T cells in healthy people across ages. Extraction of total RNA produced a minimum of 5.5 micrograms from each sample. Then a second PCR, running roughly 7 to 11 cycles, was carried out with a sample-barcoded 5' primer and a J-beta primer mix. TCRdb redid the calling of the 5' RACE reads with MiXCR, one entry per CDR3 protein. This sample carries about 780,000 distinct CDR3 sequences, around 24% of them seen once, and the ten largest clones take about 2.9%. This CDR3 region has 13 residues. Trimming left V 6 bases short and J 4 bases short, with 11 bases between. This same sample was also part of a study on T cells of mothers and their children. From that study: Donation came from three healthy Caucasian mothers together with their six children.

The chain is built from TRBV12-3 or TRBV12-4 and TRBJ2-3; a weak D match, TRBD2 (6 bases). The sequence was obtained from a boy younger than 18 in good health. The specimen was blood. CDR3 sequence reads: CASRRASADTQYF. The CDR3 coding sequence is TGTGCCAGCAGACGGGCTAGCGCAGATACGCAGTATTTT.